This T cell receptor (beta chain) came from a study of chemoradiotherapy in HPV16-positive cancers. TCRdb keeps only in-frame clones here, not all; method: immunoSEQ multiplex PCR. The data contain tens of thousands of clones, roughly 87% of them seen just once; the ten biggest clones take up 4.5%. The material was blood, obtained from a patient who underwent chemoradiotherapy. The clonotype comes from a human donor with HPV-associated anogenital cancer.

The CDR3: CASSEGTGGNQPQHF. The CDR3 DNA reads as TGTGCCAGCAGTGAAGGGACAGGGGGTAATCAGCCCCAGCATTTT. The rearrangement joins TRBV6-1 to TRBJ1-5; 10 bases are a match to TRBD1. With V trimmed by 1 base and J by 4 bases, 1 base remained unmatched. CDR3 length: 15 residues. In germline, CDR1 is MNHNS, CDR2 SASEGT.